The text below deals with one T cell receptor beta chain. This sample is part of a study of blood T cell repertoires in COVID-19. Study at large: Samples taken during acute and convalescent COVID-19 were collected in the United States, Italy and Spain.

V lost 0 bases to trimming and J lost 5 bases; unmatched junction nucleotides: 4. Germline V CDR1 and CDR2: KGHSH, LQKENI. The CDR3 length is 15 residues. The authors' processing: Estimation of nucleated cell counts relied on the amplification of reference gene primers. Data came from immunoSEQ multiplex PCR; TCRdb stores just in-frame clones and leaves some out. V and J calls and clone size are given by that table; D and trimming were obtained from the DNA. The data show 200,000 to 300,000 clones, with about four fifths seen just once and around 7% held by the top ten. Seattle patients were enrolled while actively infected and followed longitudinally.

The chain uses TRBV18 and TRBJ2-5, with TRBD2 matching over 9 bases. The TCR sequence derives from a woman of 80 years or more with COVID-19, enrolled during active disease. The sequencing sample was made of peripheral blood. The CDR3 loop is CASSPPSGRFETQYF. The CDR3 DNA reads TGTGCCAGCTCACCACCCAGCGGGAGGTTTGAGACCCAGTACTTC.